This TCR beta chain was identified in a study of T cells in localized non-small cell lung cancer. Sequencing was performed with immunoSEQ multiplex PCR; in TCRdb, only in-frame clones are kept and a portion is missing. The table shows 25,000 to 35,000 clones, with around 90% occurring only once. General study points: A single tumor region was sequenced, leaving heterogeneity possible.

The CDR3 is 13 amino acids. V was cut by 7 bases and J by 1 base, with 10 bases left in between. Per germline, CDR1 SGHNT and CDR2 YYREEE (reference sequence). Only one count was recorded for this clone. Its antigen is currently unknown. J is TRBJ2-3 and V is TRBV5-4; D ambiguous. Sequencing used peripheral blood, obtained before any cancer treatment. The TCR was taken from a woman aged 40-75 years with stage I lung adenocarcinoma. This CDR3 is CASANPGTDTQYF. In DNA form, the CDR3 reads TGTGCCAGCGCCAACCCAGGCACAGATACGCAGTATTTT.